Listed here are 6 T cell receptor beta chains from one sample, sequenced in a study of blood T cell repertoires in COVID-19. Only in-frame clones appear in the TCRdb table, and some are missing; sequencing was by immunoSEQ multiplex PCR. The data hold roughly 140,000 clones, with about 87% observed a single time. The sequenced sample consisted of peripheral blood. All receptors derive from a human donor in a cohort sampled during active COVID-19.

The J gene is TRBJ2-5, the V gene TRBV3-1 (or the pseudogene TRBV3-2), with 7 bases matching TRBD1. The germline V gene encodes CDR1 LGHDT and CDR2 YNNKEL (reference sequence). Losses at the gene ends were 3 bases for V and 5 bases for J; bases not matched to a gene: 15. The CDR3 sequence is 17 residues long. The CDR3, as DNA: TGTGCCAGCAGCCAGCGAACGGGGACAGCCGGGTGGGAGACCCAGTACTTC. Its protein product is CASSQRTGTAGWETQYF.

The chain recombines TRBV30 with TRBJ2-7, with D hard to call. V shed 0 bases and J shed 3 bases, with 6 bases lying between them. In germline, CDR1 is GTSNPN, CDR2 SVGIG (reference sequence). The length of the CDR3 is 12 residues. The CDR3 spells CAWSVSGYEQYF. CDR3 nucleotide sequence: TGTGCCTGGAGTGTATCCGGCTACGAGCAGTACTTC.

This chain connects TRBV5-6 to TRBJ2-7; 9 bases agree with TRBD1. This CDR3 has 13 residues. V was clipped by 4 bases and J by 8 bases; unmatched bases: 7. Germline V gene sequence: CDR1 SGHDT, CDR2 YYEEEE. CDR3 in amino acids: CASSPGQGRKQYF. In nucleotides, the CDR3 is TGTGCCAGCAGCCCCGGACAGGGGCGGAAGCAGTACTTC.

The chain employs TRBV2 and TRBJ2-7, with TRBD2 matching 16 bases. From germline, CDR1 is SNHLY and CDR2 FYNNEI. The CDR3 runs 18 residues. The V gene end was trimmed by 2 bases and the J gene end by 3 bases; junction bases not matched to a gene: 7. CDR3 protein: CASSERGLAGGPDYEQYF. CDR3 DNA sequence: TGTGCCAGCAGTGAAAGGGGACTAGCGGGAGGGCCCGACTACGAGCAGTACTTC.

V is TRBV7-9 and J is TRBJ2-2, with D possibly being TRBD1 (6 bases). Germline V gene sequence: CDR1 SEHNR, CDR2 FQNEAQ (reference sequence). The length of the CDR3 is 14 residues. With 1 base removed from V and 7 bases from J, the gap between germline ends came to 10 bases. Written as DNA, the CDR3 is TGTGCCAGCAGCTTAGTGCTCAGGGGCGGGGAGCTGTTTTTT. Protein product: CASSLVLRGGELFF. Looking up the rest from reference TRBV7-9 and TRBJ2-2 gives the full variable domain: DTGVSQNPRHKITKRGQNVTFRCDPISEHNRLYWYRQTLGQGPEFLTYFQNEAQLEKSRLLSDRFSAERPKGSFSTLEIQRTEQGDSAMYLCASSLVLRGGELFFGEGSRLTVL.

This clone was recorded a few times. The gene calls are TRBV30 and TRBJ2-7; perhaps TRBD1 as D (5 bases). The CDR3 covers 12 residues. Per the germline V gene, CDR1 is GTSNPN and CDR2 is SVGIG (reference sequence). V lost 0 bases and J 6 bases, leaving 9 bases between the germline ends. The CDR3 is CAWSVPGLEQYF. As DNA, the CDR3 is TGTGCCTGGAGTGTACCAGGGCTCGAGCAGTACTTC.